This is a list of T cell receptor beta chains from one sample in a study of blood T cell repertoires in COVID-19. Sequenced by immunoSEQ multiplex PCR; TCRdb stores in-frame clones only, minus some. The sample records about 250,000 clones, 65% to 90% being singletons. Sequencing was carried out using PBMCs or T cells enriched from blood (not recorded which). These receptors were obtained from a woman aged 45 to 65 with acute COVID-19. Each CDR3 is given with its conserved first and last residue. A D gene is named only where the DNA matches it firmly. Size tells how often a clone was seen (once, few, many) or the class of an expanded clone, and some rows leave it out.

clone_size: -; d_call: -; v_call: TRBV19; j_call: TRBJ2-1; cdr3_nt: TGTGCCAGTAGTCCTGTCTCGGGGGTTGACACTGAGCAGTTCTTC; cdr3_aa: CASSPVSGVDTEQFF
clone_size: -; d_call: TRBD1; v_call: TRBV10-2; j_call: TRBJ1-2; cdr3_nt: TGCGCCAGCAGCGAGGACAGGGTTCGCGGCTACACCTTC; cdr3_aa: CASSEDRVRGYTF
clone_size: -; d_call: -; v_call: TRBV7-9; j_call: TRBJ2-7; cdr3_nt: TGTGCCAGCAGCCCCCCGGTTTCGGGATACGAGCAGTACTTC; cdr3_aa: CASSPPVSGYEQYF
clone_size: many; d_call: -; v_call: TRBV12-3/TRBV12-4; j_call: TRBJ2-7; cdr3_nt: TGTGCCAGCAGTTTCACACGCTACGAGCAGTACTTC; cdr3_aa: CASSFTRYEQYF
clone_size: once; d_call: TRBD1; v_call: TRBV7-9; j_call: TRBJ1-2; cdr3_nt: TGTGCCAGCAGCTTAGGGCAGGGGGGTGGCTACACCTTC; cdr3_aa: CASSLGQGGGYTF
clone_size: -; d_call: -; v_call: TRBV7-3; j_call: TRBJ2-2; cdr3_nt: TGTGCCAGCAGCTCCCTGGAGTCCACCGGGGAGCTGTTTTTT; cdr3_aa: CASSSLESTGELFF
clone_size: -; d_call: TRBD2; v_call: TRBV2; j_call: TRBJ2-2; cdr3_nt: TGTGCCAGCAGCCCTCGACTAGCGGGGACTGGGAGGGAGCTGTTTTTT; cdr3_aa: CASSPRLAGTGRELFF
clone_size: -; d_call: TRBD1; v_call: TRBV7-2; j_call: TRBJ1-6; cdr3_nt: TGTGCCAGCAGCTTAGCGCGAGGACAGGGCTATAATTCACCCCTCCACTTT; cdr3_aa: CASSLARGQGYNSPLHF
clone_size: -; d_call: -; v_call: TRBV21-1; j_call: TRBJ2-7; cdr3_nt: TGTGCCAGCAGCAAGGGACAGGGGAAGCAGTACTTC; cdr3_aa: CASSKGQGKQYF
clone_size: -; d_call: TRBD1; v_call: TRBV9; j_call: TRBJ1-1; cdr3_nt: TGTGCCAGCAGCGTAGATGGACAGGGGAACACTGAAGCTTTCTTT; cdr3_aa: CASSVDGQGNTEAFF
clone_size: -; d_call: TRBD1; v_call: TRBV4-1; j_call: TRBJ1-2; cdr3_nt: TGCGCCAGCAGCCATGGGACAGACTATGGCTACACCTTC; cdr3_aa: CASSHGTDYGYTF
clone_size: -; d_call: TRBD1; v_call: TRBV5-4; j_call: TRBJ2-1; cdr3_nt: TGTGCCAGCAAGGGACAGGGCAACAATGAGCAGTTCTTC; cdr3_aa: CASKGQGNNEQFF
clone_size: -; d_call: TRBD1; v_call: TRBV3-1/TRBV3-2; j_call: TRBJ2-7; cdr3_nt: TGTGCCAGCAGCCAAGAGGGTTTGGACAGGACCTACGAGCAGTACTTC; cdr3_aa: CASSQEGLDRTYEQYF
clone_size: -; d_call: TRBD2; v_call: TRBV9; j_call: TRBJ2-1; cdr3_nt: TGTGCCAGCAGCGTAGGACTAGCGGACCACAATGAGCAGTTCTTC; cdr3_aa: CASSVGLADHNEQFF
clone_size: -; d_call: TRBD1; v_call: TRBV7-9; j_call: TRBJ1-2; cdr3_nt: TGTGCCAGCAGCGCTTGGACAGGGTCCTCCTATGGCTACACCTTC; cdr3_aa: CASSAWTGSSYGYTF
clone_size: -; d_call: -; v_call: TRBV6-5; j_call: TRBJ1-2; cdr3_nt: TGTGCCAGCACCCCCGGGGGGGGATACTATGGCTACACCTTC; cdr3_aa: CASTPGGGYYGYTF
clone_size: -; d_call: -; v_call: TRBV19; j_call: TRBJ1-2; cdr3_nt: TGTGCCAGTACCCCTACAGGGTCTAACTATGGCTACACCTTC; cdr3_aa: CASTPTGSNYGYTF
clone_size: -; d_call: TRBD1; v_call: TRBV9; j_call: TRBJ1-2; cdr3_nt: TGTGCCAGCAGCATGACAGGGGGCCATGGCTACACCTTC; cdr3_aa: CASSMTGGHGYTF
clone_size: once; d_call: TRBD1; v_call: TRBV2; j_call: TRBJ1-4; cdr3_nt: TGTGCCAGCAGCGGGGGACAGGGGATATATGAAAAACTGTTTTTT; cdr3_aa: CASSGGQGIYEKLFF
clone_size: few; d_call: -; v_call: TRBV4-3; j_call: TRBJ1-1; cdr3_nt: TGCGCCAGCAGCCAAGACCCAGGGGCTGGGACTGAAGCTTTCTTT; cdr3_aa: CASSQDPGAGTEAFF
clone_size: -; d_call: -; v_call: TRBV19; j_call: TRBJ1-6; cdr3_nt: TGTGCCAGTAGTCCACTTGAGGAGGGCTATAATTCACCCCTCCACTTT; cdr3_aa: CASSPLEEGYNSPLHF
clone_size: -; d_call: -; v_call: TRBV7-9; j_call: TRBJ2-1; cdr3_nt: TGTGCCAGCAGCTCAATAACCCGGGAGCACAATGAGCAGTTCTTC; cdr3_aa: CASSSITREHNEQFF
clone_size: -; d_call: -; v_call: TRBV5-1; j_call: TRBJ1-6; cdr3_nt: TGCGCCAGCAGCTCTGGGCAGGGGAATTCACCCCTCCACTTT; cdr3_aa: CASSSGQGNSPLHF
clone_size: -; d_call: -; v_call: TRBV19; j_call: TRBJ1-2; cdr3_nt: TGTGCCAGTAGTCCGACCGGGACACGCCTGCATGGCTACACCTTC; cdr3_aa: CASSPTGTRLHGYTF
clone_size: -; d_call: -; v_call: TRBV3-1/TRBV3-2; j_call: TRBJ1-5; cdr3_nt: TGTGCCAGCAGCCAGGGAGGGGAGCCCCAGCATTTT; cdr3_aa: CASSQGGEPQHF
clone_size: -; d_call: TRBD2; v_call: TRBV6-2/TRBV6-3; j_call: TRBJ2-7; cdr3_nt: TGTGCCAGCAGTTATGGTCCCACTAGCGGATCCCGGGGCGAGCAGTACTTC; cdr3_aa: CASSYGPTSGSRGEQYF
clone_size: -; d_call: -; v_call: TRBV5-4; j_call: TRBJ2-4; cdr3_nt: TGTGCCAGCAGCCCCCTCGGGGTAGCCAAAAACATTCAGTACTTC; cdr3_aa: CASSPLGVAKNIQYF
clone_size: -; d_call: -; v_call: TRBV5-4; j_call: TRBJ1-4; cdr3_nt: TGTGCCAGCAGTTTCCAGACGGGGAGTAATGAAAAACTGTTTTTT; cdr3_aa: CASSFQTGSNEKLFF
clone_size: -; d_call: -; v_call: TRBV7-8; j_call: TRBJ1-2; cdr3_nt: TGTGCCAGCAGTCCCGCTGGGGGGGGCGTCTATGGCTACACCTTC; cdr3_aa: CASSPAGGGVYGYTF
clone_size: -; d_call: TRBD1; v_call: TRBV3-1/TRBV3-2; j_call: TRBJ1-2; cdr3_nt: TGTGCCAGCAGCCATACTACAGGGGACTATGGCTACACCTTC; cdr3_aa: CASSHTTGDYGYTF
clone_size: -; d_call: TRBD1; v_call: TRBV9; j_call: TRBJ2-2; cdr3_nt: TGTGCCAGCAGCGTAGGAACAGGGGAGTGGACCGGGGAGCTGTTTTTT; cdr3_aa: CASSVGTGEWTGELFF
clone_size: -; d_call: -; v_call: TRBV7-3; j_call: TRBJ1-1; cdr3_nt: TGTGCCAGCAGCTTAACCGCGGGGAACACTGAAGCTTTCTTT; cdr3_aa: CASSLTAGNTEAFF
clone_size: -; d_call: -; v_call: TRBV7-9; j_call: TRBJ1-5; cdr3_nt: TGTGCCAGCAGCTTATTCAGGGGTGAAAATCAGCCCCAGCATTTT; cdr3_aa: CASSLFRGENQPQHF